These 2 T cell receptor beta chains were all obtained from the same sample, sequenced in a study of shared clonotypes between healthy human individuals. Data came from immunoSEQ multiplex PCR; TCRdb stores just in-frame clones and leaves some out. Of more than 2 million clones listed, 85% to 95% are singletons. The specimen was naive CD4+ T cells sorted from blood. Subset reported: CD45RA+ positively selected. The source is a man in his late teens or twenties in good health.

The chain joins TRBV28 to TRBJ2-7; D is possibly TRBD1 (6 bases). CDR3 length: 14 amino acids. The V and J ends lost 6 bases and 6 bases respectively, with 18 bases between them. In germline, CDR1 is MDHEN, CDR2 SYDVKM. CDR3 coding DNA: TGTGCCAGCAGCCCCGGGACACCGGTTGGCGAGCAGTACTTC. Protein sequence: CASSPGTPVGEQYF.

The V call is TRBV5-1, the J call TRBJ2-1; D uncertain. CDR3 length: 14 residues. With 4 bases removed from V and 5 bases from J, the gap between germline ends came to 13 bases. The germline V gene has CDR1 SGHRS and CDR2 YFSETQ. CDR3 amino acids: CASSGSLTNNEQFF. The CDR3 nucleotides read TGCGCCAGCAGCGGCTCCTTGACGAACAATGAGCAGTTCTTC. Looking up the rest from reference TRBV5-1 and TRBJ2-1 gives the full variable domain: KAGVTQTPRYLIKTRGQQVTLSCSPISGHRSVSWYQQTPGQGLQFLFEYFSETQRNKGNFPGRFSGRQFSNSRSEMNVSTLELGDSALYLCASSGSLTNNEQFFGPGTRLTVL.